This T cell receptor beta chain was captured by sequencing in a study of T cell responses to AZD1222 COVID-19 vaccine. Only in-frame clones appear in the TCRdb table, and some are missing; sequencing was by immunoSEQ multiplex PCR. The sample consists of about 270,000 clones, around 93% of them appearing once. The CDR3 loop spans 12 amino acids. Germline CDR1 is MNHNY and CDR2 is SVGAGI (reference sequence). The V gene lost 6 bases and the J gene lost 4 bases, with 9 bases spanning the gap. Sequenced here: peripheral blood, sampled 28 days after the second AZD1222 dose. The rearrangement links TRBV6-6 to TRBJ1-2; no definite D call. This TCR derives from an adult who received the AZD1222 COVID-19 vaccine. CDR3 loop: CASRVEGYGYTF. The DNA for the CDR3 is TGTGCCAGCAGGGTGGAAGGCTATGGCTACACCTTC.